This T cell receptor (beta chain) was sequenced during a study of regulatory T cells in long-lasting Graves disease. The study's findings and limits: Persistent cases of Graves' showed reduced TCR diversity relative to newly diagnosed patients.

In its sample, this clonotype was seen many times. Antigen specificity is unknown. Construction of TCR beta libraries relied on iRepertoire HTBI primers and on Arm-PCR targeting CDR3 regions. Original data processing: Identified segments across samples numbered 55 to 70 TRBV and approximately 13 TRBJ. TCRdb reprocessed the multiplex PCR reads via MiXCR and lists one record per CDR3 protein. V and J calls and clone size were set by TCRdb, not the authors. In the table there are about 340,000 distinct CDR3 sequences, around 19% of which are singletons. Time point described: persistent/refractory GD, antithyroid drugs over 5 years with positive TRAb. Isolated PBMC RNA provided the starting material for the TCR library. This CDR3 region has 9 residues. Germline loops: CDR1 SQVTM, CDR2 ANQGSEA. V gave up 7 bases and J gave up 10 bases; unmatched junction bases: 1.

This sequence was found in a female donor with Graves disease. The sequencing used peripheral blood mononuclear cells (PBMCs), collected when the disease was refractory, from a patient treated with antithyroid drugs. The chain employs TRBV29-1 and TRBJ1-1; 9 bases agree with TRBD1. The CDR3 protein is CSGGQGAFF. CDR3 sequence (DNA): TGCAGCGGGGGACAGGGAGCTTTCTTT.